This TCR beta chain was documented in a study of cytomegalovirus exposure and HLA in healthy donors. Study-wide context: Of all 400 or so donors who were genotyped, roughly 81% belonged to the Caucasian-associated ancestry cluster.

13 Jbeta primers and 60 Vbeta primers were used for the PCR. TCRdb's table, derived via immunoSEQ multiplex PCR, lists solely in-frame clones and lacks some. The sample yields tens of thousands of clones, 75% to 80% seen once. The germline V gene encodes CDR1 GTSNPN and CDR2 SVGIG (reference sequence). The CDR3 is 17 amino acids. V shed 0 bases, J shed 6 bases, and the junction held 11 bases outside the gene matches. This clonotype was sampled from a man aged 25 to 40 in good health and CMV-seronegative. Specimen: PBMCs. V is TRBV30 and J is TRBJ2-2; TRBD2 agrees at 9 bases. CDR3 sequence: CAWSVKRAGGPSGELFF. In DNA form, the CDR3 reads TGTGCCTGGAGTGTAAAAAGGGCGGGGGGGCCTTCCGGGGAGCTGTTTTTT. The full variable domain, rest sourced from reference TRBV30 and TRBJ2-2, is SQTIHQWPATLVQPVGSPLSLECTVEGTSNPNLYWYRQAAGRGLQLLFYSVGIGQISSEVPQNLSASRPQDRQFILSSKKLLLSDSGFYLCAWSVKRAGGPSGELFFGEGSRLTVL.